This T cell receptor beta chain was retrieved from a study of T-cell memory formation after mild COVID-19. Study-level background: TCR clusters mostly belonged to single donors.

The CDR3 runs to 12 residues. The germline V and J ends were trimmed by 5 bases and 7 bases, with 12 bases remaining between them. CDR1 and CDR2 from the germline V gene are DFQATT and SNEGSKA (reference sequence). TCRdb re-called the 5' RACE reads through MiXCR, storing one row per CDR3 protein. The repertoire has just over 350,000 distinct CDR3 sequences, around an eighth of them found once; the top ten carry less than 25%. This clonotype was observed a handful of times. The chain employs TRBV20-1 and TRBJ1-5; the D is unclear. The source material was PBMCs or a T cell subset sorted from them (not recorded which). This TCR derives from a man younger than 35 who had mild COVID-19 (a few samples of this study predate the infection). Cell type and time point are not known. In DNA, the CDR3 is TGCAGTGCTGGGAGGGCGGGCCAGCCCCAGCATTTT. This gives the protein CSAGRAGQPQHF.